This is a list of T cell receptor beta chains from one sample in a study of OX40 agonist ivuxolimab in advanced cancers. Produced via immunoSEQ multiplex PCR; TCRdb's table is partial and in-frame only. The sample consists of 48,000 or so clones, roughly 81% of them appearing once. Sequenced here: CD4+ or CD8+ T cells sorted from blood, sampled in a trial of the OX40 agonist ivuxolimab. These TCRs come from an adult with an advanced solid tumor such as melanoma, head and neck, liver or kidney cancer. The conserved cysteine and the conserved F or W are not part of the CDR3 here.

>TRBV7-9|TRBJ2-1
ASSSDTSEQF
>TRBV30|TRBJ1-5
AWSSQGAPGFQH
>TRBV19|TRBJ2-7
ASSIEWRPSYEQY
>TRBV10-3|TRBJ1-1
AIRDTYMNTEAF
>TRBV11-2|TRBJ1-1
ASSLGPRAEAF
>TRBV5-6|TRBJ2-1
ASSSTGQGFYEQF
>TRBV5-4|TRBJ2-7
ASSLPPFGRSYEQY
>TRBV7-7|TRBJ2-5
ASSLVAFSETQY
>TRBV5-1|TRBJ2-1
ASSPTSGRAFSHEQF
>TRBV11-3|TRBJ1-4
ASSFWETGGAGEKLF
>TRBV5-1|TRBJ2-5
ASSLPKETQY
>TRBV15|-
ATSRDPGGPYEQY
>TRBV9|TRBJ1-2
ASSVGTTVNYGYT